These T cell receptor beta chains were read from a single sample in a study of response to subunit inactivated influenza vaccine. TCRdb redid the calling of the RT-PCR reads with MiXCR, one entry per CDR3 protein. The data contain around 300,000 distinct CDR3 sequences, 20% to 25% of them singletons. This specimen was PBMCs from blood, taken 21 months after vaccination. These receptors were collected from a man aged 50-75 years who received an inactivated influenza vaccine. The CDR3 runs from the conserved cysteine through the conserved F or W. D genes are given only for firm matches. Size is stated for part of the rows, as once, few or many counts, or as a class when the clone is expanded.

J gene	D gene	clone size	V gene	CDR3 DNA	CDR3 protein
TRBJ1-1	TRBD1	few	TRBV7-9	TGTGCCAGCAGCTTGGGGTCAAGGACAGGGGAAGGCTCGGCTTTCTTT	CASSLGSRTGEGSAFF
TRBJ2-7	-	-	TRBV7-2	TGTGCCAGCAGCGTAGCGGTTTCATTCTACGAGCAGTACTTC	CASSVAVSFYEQYF
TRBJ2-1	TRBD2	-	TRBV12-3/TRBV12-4	TGTGCCAGCAGTTTAAAGCGGGGGGAACTCACCTACAATGAGCAGTTCTTC	CASSLKRGELTYNEQFF
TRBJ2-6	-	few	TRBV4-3	TGCGCCAGCAGCCAAGACGAGGGCCCCCTCTCTGGGGCCAACGTCCTGACTTTC	CASSQDEGPLSGANVLTF
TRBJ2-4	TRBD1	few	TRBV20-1	TGCAGTGCTCCCATTGACAGGGGGGTAGCCAAAAACATTCAGTACTTC	CSAPIDRGVAKNIQYF
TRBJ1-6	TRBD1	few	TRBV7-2	TGTGCCAGCAGCGTGGGACAGGGGCGTTCACCCCTCCACTTT	CASSVGQGRSPLHF
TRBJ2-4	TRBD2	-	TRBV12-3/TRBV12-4	TGTGCCAGCAGTTTTCGCGGGGGGGCTTCCAAAAACATTCAGTACTTC	CASSFRGGASKNIQYF
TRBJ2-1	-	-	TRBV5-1	TGCGCCAGCGCGCGCCTAGCGTCCTACAATGAGCAGTTCTTC	CASARLASYNEQFF
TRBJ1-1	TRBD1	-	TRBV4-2	TGTGCCAGAAGCCGAAGGTCCTCCCGGGACAGGGAAGGGAAGAACACTGAAGCTTTCTTT	CARSRRSSRDREGKNTEAFF
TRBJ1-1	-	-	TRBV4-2	TGTGCCAGCAGCCAAGATTGGCGGGCAAACACTGAAGCTTTCTTT	CASSQDWRANTEAFF
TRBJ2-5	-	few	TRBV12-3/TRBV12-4	TGTGCCAGCAGTTTAGGACACGAATCAGAGACCCAGTACTTC	CASSLGHESETQYF
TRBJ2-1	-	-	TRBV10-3	TGTGCCATCAGTGATCAGGGGGGGCACAATGAGCAGTTCTTC	CAISDQGGHNEQFF
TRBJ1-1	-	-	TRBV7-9	TGTGCCAGCAGCTTAGAGGGGAGAGAAGGATTCTTT	CASSLEGREGFF
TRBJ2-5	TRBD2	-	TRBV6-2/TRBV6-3	TGTGCCAGCAGTTACTCGATAATCGCTAGCGGGGACTATAAGACCCAGTACTTC	CASSYSIIASGDYKTQYF
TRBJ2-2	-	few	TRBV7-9	TGTGCCAGCAGCGGGGGCGCCTCCGGGGAGCTGTTTTTT	CASSGGASGELFF
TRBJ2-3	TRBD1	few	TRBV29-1	TGCAGCGGAAACCGGGGACAGGGTGTAAATACGCAGTATTTT	CSGNRGQGVNTQYF
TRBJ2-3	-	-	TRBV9	TGTGCCAGCAGCGTAGCGAGCGAATCTAGCACAGATACGCAGTATTTT	CASSVASESSTDTQYF
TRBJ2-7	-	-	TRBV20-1	TGCAGTGCTAGAGATGGGAAGCGCCCATCTACCTACGAGCAGTACTTC	CSARDGKRPSTYEQYF
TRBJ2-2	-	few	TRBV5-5	TGTGCCAGCAGCTTGGAGGCAGGGGCGAACACCGGGGAGCTGTTTTTT	CASSLEAGANTGELFF
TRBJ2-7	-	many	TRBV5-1	TGCGCCAGCAGCTTGGACGGTTCCTACGAGCAGTACTTC	CASSLDGSYEQYF
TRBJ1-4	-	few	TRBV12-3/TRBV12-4	TGTGCCAGCAGTTTTTTGATGAGGGGTGAAAAACTGTTTTTT	CASSFLMRGEKLFF
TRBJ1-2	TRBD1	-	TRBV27	TGTGCCAGCAGGGATGACAGGGGGAGGGACGGCTACACCTTC	CASRDDRGRDGYTF
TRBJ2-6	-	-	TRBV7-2	TGTGCCAGCAGCTTCTCTAGCTCTGGGGCCAACGTCCTGACTTTC	CASSFSSSGANVLTF
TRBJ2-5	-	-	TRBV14	TGTGCCAGCAGCCCCCTCGGGTCTCGGGAGACCCAGTACTTC	CASSPLGSRETQYF
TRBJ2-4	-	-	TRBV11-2	TGTGCCAGCACCGCCACGTTAGCCAAAAACATTCAGTACTTC	CASTATLAKNIQYF
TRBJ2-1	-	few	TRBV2	TGTGCCAGCGGCGGCTTCTTAGACAATGAGCAGTTCTTC	CASGGFLDNEQFF
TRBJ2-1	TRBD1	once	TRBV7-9	TGTGCCAGCAGCTGGGGACAGGGGTACAATGAGCAGTTCTTC	CASSWGQGYNEQFF
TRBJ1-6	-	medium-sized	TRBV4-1	TGCGCCAGCAGCCAAGAATCAACACGGGACCTCTCATTTAATTCACCCCTCCACTTT	CASSQESTRDLSFNSPLHF
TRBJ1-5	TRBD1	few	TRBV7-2	TGTGCCAGCAGCTTACAAACCGGGACAGGTAATCAGCCCCAGCATTTT	CASSLQTGTGNQPQHF
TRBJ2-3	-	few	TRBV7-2	TGTGCCAGCAGGCTTAGTATCTTCTCAGATACGCAGTATTTT	CASRLSIFSDTQYF
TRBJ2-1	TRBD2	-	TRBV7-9	TGTGCCAGCAGCCTACCTAGCGGGAAGAATGAGCAGTTCTTC	CASSLPSGKNEQFF
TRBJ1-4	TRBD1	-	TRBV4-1	TGCGCCAGCAGCCAAGCACTTACAGGGGGCTTTGAAAAACTGTTTTTT	CASSQALTGGFEKLFF
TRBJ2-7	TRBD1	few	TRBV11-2	TGTGCCTGTCAAGGGGGCGGCGAGCAGTACTTC	CACQGGGEQYF
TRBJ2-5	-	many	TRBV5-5	TGTGCCAGCAGCCTGACCCCAGGGAGGGAGACCCAGTACTTC	CASSLTPGRETQYF
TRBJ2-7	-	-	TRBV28	TGTGCCAGCAGTTTAAAACAGGCGCAGTACTTC	CASSLKQAQYF
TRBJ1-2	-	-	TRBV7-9	TGTGCCAGCAGCTTAGGGTCCCTCTATGGCTACACCTTC	CASSLGSLYGYTF
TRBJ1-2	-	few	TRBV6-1	TGTGCCAGCAGCCCCGACAGGACAAACTATGGCTACACCTTC	CASSPDRTNYGYTF
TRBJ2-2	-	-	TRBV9	TGTGCCAGCAGCGTACAAGCTGGGGAGCTGTTTTTT	CASSVQAGELFF
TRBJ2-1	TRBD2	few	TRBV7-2	TGTGCCAGCAGCTTAGCTAGCGGGAGAAGCTCCTACAATGAGCAGTTCTTC	CASSLASGRSSYNEQFF
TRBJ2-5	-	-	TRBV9	TGTGCCAGCAGCGTAGGTCCAGCGCGGGAGACCCAGTACTTC	CASSVGPARETQYF
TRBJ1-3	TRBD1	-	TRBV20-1	TGCAGTGCTAGAATGAGGTTTGAACAGGGGGCAAACACCATATATTTT	CSARMRFEQGANTIYF